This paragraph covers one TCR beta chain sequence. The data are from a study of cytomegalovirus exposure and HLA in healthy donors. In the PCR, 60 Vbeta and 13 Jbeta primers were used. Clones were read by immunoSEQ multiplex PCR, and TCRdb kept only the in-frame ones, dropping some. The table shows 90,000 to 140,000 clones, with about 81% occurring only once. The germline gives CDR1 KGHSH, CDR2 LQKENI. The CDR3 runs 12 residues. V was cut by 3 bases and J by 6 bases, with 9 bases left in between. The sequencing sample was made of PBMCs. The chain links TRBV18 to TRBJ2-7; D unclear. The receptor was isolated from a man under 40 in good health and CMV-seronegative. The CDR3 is CASSPAVFEQYF. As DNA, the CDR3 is TGTGCCAGCTCACCCGCAGTGTTCGAGCAGTACTTC.